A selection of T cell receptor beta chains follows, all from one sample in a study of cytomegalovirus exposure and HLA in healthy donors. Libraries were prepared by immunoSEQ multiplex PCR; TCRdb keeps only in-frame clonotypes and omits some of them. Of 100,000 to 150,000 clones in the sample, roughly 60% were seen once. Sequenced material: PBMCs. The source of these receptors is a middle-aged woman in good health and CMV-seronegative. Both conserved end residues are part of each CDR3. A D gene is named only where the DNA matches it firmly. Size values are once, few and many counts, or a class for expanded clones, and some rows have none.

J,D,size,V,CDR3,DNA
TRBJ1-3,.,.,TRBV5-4,CASSLRDSGNTIYF,TGTGCCAGCAGCCTCAGGGACTCTGGAAACACCATATATTTT
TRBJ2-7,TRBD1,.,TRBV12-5,CASGGTGPTYEQYF,TGTGCTAGTGGGGGGACAGGGCCCACCTACGAGCAGTACTTC
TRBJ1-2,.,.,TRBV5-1,CASSPQSSNYGYTF,TGCGCCAGCAGCCCACAATCCTCGAACTATGGCTACACCTTC
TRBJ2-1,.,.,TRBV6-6,CASSAHGQNYNEQFF,TGTGCCAGCAGCGCCCATGGACAGAACTACAATGAGCAGTTCTTC
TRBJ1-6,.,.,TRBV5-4,CASSFRGNSPLHF,TGTGCCAGCAGCTTCCGGGGTAATTCACCCCTCCACTTT
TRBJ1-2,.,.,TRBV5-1,CASSLDPREHGYTF,TGCGCCAGCAGCTTGGACCCACGGGAGCATGGCTACACCTTC
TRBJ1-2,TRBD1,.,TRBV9,CASTNGQGNYGYTF,TGTGCCAGCACCAATGGACAGGGGAACTATGGCTACACCTTC
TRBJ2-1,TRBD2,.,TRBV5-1,CASTPGGSGGMNEQFF,TGCGCCAGCACCCCGGGGGGGAGCGGGGGGATGAATGAGCAGTTCTTC
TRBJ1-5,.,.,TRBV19,CASAPGVGQPQHF,TGTGCCAGTGCTCCAGGGGTAGGTCAGCCCCAGCATTTT
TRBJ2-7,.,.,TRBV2,CASILSYEQYF,TGTGCCAGCATCCTCTCCTACGAGCAGTACTTC
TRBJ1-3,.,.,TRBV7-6,CASTPAGWSSGNTIYF,TGTGCCAGCACCCCCGCGGGCTGGAGCTCTGGAAACACCATATATTTT
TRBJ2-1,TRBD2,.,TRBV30,CAWSVGSGGPQFF,TGTGCCTGGAGTGTAGGGAGCGGGGGCCCGCAGTTCTTC
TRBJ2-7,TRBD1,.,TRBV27,CASSHAGTGSYEQYF,TGTGCCAGCAGTCACGCCGGGACAGGGTCCTACGAGCAGTACTTC
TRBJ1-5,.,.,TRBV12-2,CASRRLGQAKQSNQPQHF,TGTGCAAGTCGCCGTCTGGGACAGGCCAAACAAAGCAATCAGCCCCAGCATTTT
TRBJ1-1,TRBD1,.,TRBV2,CASSPDRANTEAFF,TGTGCCAGCAGCCCGGACAGGGCGAACACTGAAGCTTTCTTT
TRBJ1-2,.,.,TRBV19,CASDGISGYTF,TGTGCCAGCGACGGGATTAGTGGCTACACCTTC
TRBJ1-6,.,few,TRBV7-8,CASNEGGSGSSPLHF,TGTGCCAGCAACGAGGGAGGTTCGGGTAGTTCACCCCTCCACTTT
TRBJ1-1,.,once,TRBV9,CASSVVRGTGEAFF,TGTGCCAGCAGCGTAGTAAGGGGGACGGGTGAAGCTTTCTTT
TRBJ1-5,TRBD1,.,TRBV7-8,CASSLGRQGGQPQHF,TGTGCCAGCAGCTTAGGTCGACAGGGCGGCCAGCCCCAGCATTTT
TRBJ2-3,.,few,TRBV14,CASSRFALSMDTQYF,TGTGCCAGCAGCCGTTTCGCCCTTTCTATGGATACGCAGTATTTT
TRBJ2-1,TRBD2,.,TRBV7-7,CASSPHSGGAEGSWNNEQFF,TGTGCCAGCAGCCCCCATAGCGGGGGGGCCGAAGGATCTTGGAACAATGAGCAGTTCTTC
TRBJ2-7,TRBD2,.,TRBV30,CAWSVPGLAGGPRPYEQYF,TGTGCCTGGAGTGTCCCGGGACTAGCGGGGGGGCCTAGACCCTACGAGCAGTACTTC
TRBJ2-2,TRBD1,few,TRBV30,CAWTGTGTLFF,TGTGCCTGGACCGGGACAGGGACGTTGTTTTTT
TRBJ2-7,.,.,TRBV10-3,CATTNGHSYEQYF,TGTGCCACCACTAACGGCCACTCTTACGAGCAGTACTTC
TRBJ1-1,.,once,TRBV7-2,CASSAREGWEAFF,TGTGCCAGCAGCGCCCGGGAGGGCTGGGAAGCTTTCTTT
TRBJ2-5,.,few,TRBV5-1,CASSLGRGRETQYF,TGCGCCAGCAGCTTGGGGAGGGGGCGAGAGACCCAGTACTTC
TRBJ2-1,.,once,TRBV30,CAWRASARNEQFF,TGTGCCTGGAGGGCCAGCGCAAGGAATGAGCAGTTCTTC
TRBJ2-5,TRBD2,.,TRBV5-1,CASSLSGGVWTGQETQYF,TGCGCCAGCAGCTTGAGCGGGGGGGTTTGGACCGGACAAGAGACCCAGTACTTC
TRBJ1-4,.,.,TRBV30,CAWSASSGRFGEKLFF,TGTGCCTGGAGCGCATCGTCTGGTCGATTCGGGGAAAAACTGTTTTTT
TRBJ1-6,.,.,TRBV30,CAWSLHVSSYNSPLHF,TGTGCCTGGAGTCTCCACGTCAGCTCCTATAATTCACCCCTCCACTTT
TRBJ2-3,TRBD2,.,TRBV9,CASSVDGGAFVSYTDTQYF,TGTGCCAGCAGCGTAGACGGGGGGGCGTTCGTCTCCTACACAGATACGCAGTATTTT
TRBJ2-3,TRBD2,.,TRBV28,CASSFLTSAQDTQYF,TGTGCCAGCAGTTTCCTCACTAGCGCCCAAGATACGCAGTATTTT
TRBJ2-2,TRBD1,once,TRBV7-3,CASSPTPDRGGELFF,TGTGCCAGCAGCCCTACCCCCGACAGGGGCGGGGAGCTGTTTTTT
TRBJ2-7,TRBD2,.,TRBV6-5,CASSTTWTSGYEQYF,TGTGCCAGCAGTACGACTTGGACTAGCGGCTACGAGCAGTACTTC
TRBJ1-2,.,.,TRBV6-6,CASSYVAQSNYGYTF,TGTGCCAGCAGTTACGTCGCACAAAGTAACTATGGCTACACCTTC
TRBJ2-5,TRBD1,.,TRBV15,CATSRRQGPQETQYF,TGTGCCACCAGCAGAAGACAGGGCCCCCAAGAGACCCAGTACTTC
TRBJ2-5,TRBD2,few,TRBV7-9,CASSLASGAQETQYF,TGTGCCAGCAGCTTGGCTAGCGGGGCCCAAGAGACCCAGTACTTC
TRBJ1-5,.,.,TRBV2,CASSESTDSNQPQHF,TGTGCCAGCAGTGAAAGTACAGATAGCAATCAGCCCCAGCATTTT
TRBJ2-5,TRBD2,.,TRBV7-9,CASSLEQGGDQYF,TGTGCCAGCAGCTTAGAGCAGGGAGGGGACCAGTACTTC
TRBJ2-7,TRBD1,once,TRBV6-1,CASSETWTGGYEQYF,TGTGCCAGCAGTGAAACCTGGACAGGGGGATACGAGCAGTACTTC
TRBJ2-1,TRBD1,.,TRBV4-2,CASSQESATGYNEQFF,TGTGCCAGCAGCCAAGAATCAGCGACAGGGTACAATGAGCAGTTCTTC
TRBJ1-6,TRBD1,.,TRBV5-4,CASSTGGTDSPLHF,TGTGCCAGCAGCACAGGGGGAACGGATTCACCCCTCCACTTT
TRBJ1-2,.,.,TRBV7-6,CASSLGAGRNYGYTF,TGTGCCAGCAGCTTAGGGGCGGGCCGGAACTATGGCTACACCTTC
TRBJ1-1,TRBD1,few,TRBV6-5,CASSYSRQGTEAFF,TGTGCCAGCAGTTACTCGCGACAGGGCACTGAAGCTTTCTTT
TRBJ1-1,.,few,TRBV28,CASRYNNEAFF,TGTGCCAGCAGATACAATAATGAAGCTTTCTTT
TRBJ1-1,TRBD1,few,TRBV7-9,CASSLETGGLTEAFF,TGTGCCAGCAGCTTAGAAACAGGGGGCCTCACTGAAGCTTTCTTT
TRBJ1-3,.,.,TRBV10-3,CAISPGRDTIYF,TGTGCCATCTCACCGGGGAGGGACACCATATATTTT
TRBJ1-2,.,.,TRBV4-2,CASSPRDTSDGYTF,TGTGCCAGCAGCCCTCGGGACACCTCCGATGGCTACACCTTC
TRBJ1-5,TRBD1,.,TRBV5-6,CASSQSGTGNQPQHF,TGTGCCAGCAGTCAATCCGGGACAGGGAATCAGCCCCAGCATTTT
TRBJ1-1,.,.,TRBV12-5,CASGYRESTEAFF,TGTGCTAGTGGTTACAGGGAATCCACTGAAGCTTTCTTT
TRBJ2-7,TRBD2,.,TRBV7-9,CASSRATGTSGGYEQYF,TGTGCCAGCAGCCGCGCAACCGGGACTAGCGGGGGATACGAGCAGTACTTC
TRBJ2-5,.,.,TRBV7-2,CASSLWGEPQETQYF,TGTGCCAGCAGCTTATGGGGCGAGCCCCAAGAGACCCAGTACTTC
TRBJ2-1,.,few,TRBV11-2,CASSFVRVGGYNEQFF,TGTGCCAGCAGCTTCGTTCGGGTGGGGGGATACAATGAGCAGTTCTTC